The 6 T cell receptor beta chains listed next were all sequenced from one sample in a study of shared clonotypes between healthy human individuals. This table comes from immunoSEQ multiplex PCR, and its TCRdb copy is limited to in-frame clones, with some not included. The sample includes about 120,000 clones, about 71% of them seen just once. The sequenced sample consisted of memory CD8+ T cells sorted from blood. Subset defined: CD45RO+ cells pooled with CCR7-negative TemRA cells. These receptors came from a woman younger than 45 in good health.

The chain combines TRBV18 with TRBJ2-6; TRBD1 is a possible D gene (5 bases). Looked up from germline, CDR1 is KGHSH and CDR2 is LQKENI. There are 15 residues in the CDR3. Trimming shortened V by 5 bases and J by 4 bases, and 12 bases separated the two germline ends. The CDR3 reads CASSTGRAGANVLTF. Written as DNA, the CDR3 is TGTGCCAGCTCAACGGGCAGGGCCGGGGCCAACGTCCTGACTTTC.

This clone has a count of ten or more. The chain links TRBV19 to TRBJ2-1; 8 nucleotides agree with TRBD2. This CDR3 comprises 15 residues. CDR1 and CDR2 from the germline V gene are LNHDA and SQIVND (reference sequence). V lost 8 bases to trimming and J lost 6 bases; unmatched junction nucleotides: 12. CDR3 amino acids: CASLTLAGNVNEQFF. DNA of the CDR3: TGTGCCAGTCTGACTTTAGCGGGAAACGTCAATGAGCAGTTCTTC. Based on the CDR3 plus reference TRBV19 and TRBJ2-1, the full variable domain is DGGITQSPKYLFRKEGQNVTLSCEQNLNHDAMYWYRQDPGQGLRLIYYSQIVNDFQKGDIAEGYSVSREKKESFPLTVTSAQKNPTAFYLCASLTLAGNVNEQFFGPGTRLTVL.

In this sample, this clone turned up a few times. The rearrangement uses TRBV5-8 and TRBJ2-1, with TRBD1 matching 12 bases. CDR1 is SGHTS and CDR2 is YDEGEE in the germline V gene. V lost 4 bases and J lost 7; bases outside the gene matches: 6. The CDR3 extends over 15 amino acids. CDR3 nucleotides: TGTGCCAGCAGCCCGGGACAGGGGGCATGGAATGAGCAGTTCTTC. It specifies CASSPGQGAWNEQFF.

The V call is TRBV25-1, the J call TRBJ2-7; the D is unclear. The germline gives CDR1 MGHDK, CDR2 SYGVNS. This CDR3 is built from 14 residues. V was trimmed by 3 bases and J by 2 bases, leaving 11 bases between them. CDR3 nucleotides: TGTGCCAGCAGTGATAGCACGGGCGCCTACGAGCAGTACTTC. Translation: CASSDSTGAYEQYF.

This chain's CDR3 is CASSFSDTFYGYTF. The CDR3 DNA sequence: TGTGCCAGCAGTTTTAGCGATACCTTCTATGGCTACACCTTC. The rearrangement links TRBV28 to TRBJ1-2, with no clear D. Trimming took off 3 bases at V and 4 bases at J, with 12 bases between the two ends. This CDR3 has 14 residues. In germline, CDR1 is MDHEN, CDR2 SYDVKM.

The chain couples TRBV10-3 to TRBJ1-1; a possible D gene is TRBD1 (6 bases). With 6 bases removed from V and 10 bases from J, the gap between germline ends came to 15 bases. This CDR3 is built from 12 residues. Germline lookup yields CDR1 ENHRY and CDR2 SYGVKD. CDR3 sequence: CAIRQGLTVAFF. In DNA form, the CDR3 reads TGTGCCATCAGACAGGGTCTAACGGTAGCTTTCTTT.